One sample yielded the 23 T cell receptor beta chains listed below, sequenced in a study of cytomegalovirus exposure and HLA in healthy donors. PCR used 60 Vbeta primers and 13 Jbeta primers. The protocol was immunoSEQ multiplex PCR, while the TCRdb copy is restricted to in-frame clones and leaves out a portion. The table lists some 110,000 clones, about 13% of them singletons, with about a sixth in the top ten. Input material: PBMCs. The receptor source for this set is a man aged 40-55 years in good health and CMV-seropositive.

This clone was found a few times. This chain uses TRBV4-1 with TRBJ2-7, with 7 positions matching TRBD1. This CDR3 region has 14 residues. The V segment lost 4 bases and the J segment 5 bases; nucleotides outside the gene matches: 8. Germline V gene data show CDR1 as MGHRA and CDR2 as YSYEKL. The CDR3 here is CASSLRQGDDEQYF. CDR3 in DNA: TGCGCCAGCAGCCTTAGACAGGGAGATGACGAGCAGTACTTC.

The DNA for the CDR3 is TGTGCCAGCACCCACGGACAGACAGAAATTTATGGCTACACCTTC. This encodes CASTHGQTEIYGYTF. The rearrangement joins TRBV6-6 to TRBJ1-2; possible D gene TRBD1, 6 bases. The CDR3 has 15 residues. V lost 7 bases and J 5 bases, leaving 20 bases between the germline ends. Germline CDR1 MNHNY, CDR2 SVGAGI (reference sequence).

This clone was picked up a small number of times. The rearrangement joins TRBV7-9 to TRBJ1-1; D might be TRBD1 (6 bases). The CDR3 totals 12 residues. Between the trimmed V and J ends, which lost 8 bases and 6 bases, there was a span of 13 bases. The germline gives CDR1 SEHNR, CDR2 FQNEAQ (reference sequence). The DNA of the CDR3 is TGTGCCAGCGCGCGAGGACAGCCTGAAGCTTTCTTT. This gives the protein CASARGQPEAFF.

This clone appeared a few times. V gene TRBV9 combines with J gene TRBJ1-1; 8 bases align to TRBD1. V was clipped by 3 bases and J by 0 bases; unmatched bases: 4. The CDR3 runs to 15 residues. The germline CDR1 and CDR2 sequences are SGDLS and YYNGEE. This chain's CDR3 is CASSAGGGLNTEAFF. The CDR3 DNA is TGTGCCAGCAGCGCAGGGGGCGGGTTGAACACTGAAGCTTTCTTT.

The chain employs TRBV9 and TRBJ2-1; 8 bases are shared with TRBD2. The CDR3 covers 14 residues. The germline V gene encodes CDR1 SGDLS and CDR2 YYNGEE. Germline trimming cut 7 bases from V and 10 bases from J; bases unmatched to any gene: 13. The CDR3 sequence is CASSDGAGGQEQFF. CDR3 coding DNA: TGTGCCAGCTCCGACGGGGCGGGGGGCCAAGAGCAGTTCTTC.

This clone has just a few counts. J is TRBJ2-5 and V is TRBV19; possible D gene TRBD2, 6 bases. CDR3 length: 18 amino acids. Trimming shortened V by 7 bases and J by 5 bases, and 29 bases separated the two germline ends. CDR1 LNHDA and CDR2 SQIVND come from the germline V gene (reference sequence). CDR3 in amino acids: CASTLNPPGLQSVETQYF. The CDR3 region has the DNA TGTGCCAGTACCCTCAACCCCCCGGGACTCCAATCGGTGGAGACCCAGTACTTC.

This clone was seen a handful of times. CDR3 in amino acids: CASSDETGGSYGYTF. The CDR3 region has the DNA TGTGCCAGCAGTGATGAGACAGGGGGAAGCTATGGCTACACCTTC. The chain carries TRBV6-1 and TRBJ1-2, with TRBD1 identical over 9 bases. V shed 3 bases, J shed 4 bases, and the junction held 6 bases outside the gene matches. Germline V gene lookup returns CDR1 MNHNS and CDR2 SASEGT. The CDR3 length is 15 residues.

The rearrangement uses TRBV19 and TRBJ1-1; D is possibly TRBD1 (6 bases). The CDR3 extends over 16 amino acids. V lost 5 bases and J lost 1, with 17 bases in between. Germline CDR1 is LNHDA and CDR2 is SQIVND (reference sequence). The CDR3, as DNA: TGTGCCAGTAGTTTTTCCACAGGGAGGGGGAACACTGAAGCTTTCTTT. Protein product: CASSFSTGRGNTEAFF.

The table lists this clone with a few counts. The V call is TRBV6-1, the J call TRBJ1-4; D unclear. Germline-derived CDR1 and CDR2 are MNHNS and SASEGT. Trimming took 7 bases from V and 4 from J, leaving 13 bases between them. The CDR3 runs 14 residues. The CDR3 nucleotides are TGTGCCAGCAAATTTGAGGTGGATAATGAAAAACTGTTTTTT. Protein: CASKFEVDNEKLFF.

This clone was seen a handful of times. This chain's CDR3 is CASSWSVNEKLFF. DNA for the CDR3: TGCGCCAGCAGCTGGTCGGTCAATGAAAAACTGTTTTTT. V usage is TRBV5-1 and J usage is TRBJ1-4, with D hard to call. This CDR3 is 13 amino acids long. Per germline, CDR1 SGHRS and CDR2 YFSETQ. The germline V and J ends were trimmed by 3 bases and 5 bases, with 8 bases remaining between them.

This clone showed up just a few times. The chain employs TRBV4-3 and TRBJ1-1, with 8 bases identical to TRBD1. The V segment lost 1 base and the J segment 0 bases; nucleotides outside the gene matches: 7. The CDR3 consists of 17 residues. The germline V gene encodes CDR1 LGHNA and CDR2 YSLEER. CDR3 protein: CASSQAFTGGLNTEAFF. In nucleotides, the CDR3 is TGCGCCAGCAGCCAAGCTTTCACAGGGGGGCTGAACACTGAAGCTTTCTTT.

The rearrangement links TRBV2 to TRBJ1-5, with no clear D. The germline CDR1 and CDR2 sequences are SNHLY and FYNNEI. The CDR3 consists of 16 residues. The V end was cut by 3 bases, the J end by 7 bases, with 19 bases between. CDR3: CASSDVWTPLGQPQHF. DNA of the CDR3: TGTGCCAGCAGTGACGTATGGACCCCACTAGGACAGCCCCAGCATTTT.

The CDR3 DNA follows: TGTGCCAGCAGCCAGGGGAGAAGCTACGAGCAGTACTTC. Amino acids: CASSQGRSYEQYF. The genes are TRBV16 and TRBJ2-7, with D tentatively TRBD2 (5 bases). In germline, CDR1 is KGHSY, CDR2 FQNENV. V was shortened by 3 bases and J by 3 bases, with 9 bases between the two germline ends. The CDR3 consists of 13 residues.

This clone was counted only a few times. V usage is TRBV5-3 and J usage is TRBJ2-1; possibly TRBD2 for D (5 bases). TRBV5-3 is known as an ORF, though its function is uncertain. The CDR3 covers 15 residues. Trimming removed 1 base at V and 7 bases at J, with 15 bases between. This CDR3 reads CARSLPGIGDNEQFF. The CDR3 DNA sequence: TGTGCCAGAAGCTTGCCCGGGATTGGTGATAATGAGCAGTTCTTC.

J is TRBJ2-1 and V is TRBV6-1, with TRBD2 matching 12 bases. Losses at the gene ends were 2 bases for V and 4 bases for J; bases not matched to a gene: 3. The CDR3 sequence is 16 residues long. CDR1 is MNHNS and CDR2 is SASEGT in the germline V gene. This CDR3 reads CASSEYTSGRYNEQFF. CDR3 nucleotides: TGTGCCAGCAGTGAATATACTAGCGGGAGGTACAATGAGCAGTTCTTC.

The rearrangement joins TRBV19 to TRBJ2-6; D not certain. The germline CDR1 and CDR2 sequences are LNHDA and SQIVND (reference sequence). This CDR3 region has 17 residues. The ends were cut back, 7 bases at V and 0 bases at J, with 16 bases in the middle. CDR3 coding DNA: TGTGCCAGTACCCTGCAGGCTTCGGACTCTGGGGCCAACGTCCTGACTTTC. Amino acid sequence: CASTLQASDSGANVLTF. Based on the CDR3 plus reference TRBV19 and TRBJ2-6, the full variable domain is DGGITQSPKYLFRKEGQNVTLSCEQNLNHDAMYWYRQDPGQGLRLIYYSQIVNDFQKGDIAEGYSVSREKKESFPLTVTSAQKNPTAFYLCASTLQASDSGANVLTFGAGSRLTVL.

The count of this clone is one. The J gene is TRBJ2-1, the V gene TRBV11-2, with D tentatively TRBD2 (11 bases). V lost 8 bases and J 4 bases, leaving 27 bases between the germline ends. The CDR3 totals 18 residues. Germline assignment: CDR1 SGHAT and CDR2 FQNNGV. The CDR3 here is CASGDRGGLAGKYNEQFF. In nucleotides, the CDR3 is TGTGCCAGCGGGGACAGGGGCGGACTAGCGGGTAAATACAATGAGCAGTTCTTC.

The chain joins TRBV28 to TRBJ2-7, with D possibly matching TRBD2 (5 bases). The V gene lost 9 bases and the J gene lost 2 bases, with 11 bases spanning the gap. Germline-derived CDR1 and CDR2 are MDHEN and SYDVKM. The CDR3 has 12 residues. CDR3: CASCSGTYEQYF. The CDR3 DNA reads TGTGCCAGTTGCTCGGGAACCTACGAGCAGTACTTC. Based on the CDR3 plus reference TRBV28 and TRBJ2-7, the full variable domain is DVKVTQSSRYLVKRTGEKVFLECVQDMDHENMFWYRQDPGLGLRLIYFSYDVKMKEKGDIPEGYSVSREKKERFSLILESASTNQTSMYLCASCSGTYEQYFGPGTRLTVT.

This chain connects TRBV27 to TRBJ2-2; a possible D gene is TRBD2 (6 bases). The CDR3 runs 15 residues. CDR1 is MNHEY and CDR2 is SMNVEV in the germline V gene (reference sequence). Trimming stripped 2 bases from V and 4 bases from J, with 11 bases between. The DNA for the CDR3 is TGTGCCAGCAGTTTAGGGGGAGGACTCACCGGGGAGCTGTTTTTT. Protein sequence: CASSLGGGLTGELFF.

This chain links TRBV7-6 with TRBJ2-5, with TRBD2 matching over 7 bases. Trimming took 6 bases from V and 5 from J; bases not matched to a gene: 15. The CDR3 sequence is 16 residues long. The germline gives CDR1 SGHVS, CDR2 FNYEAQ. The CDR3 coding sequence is TGTGCCAGCAGGCGAGACCCCGGCCAGGGAGGGGAGACCCAGTACTTC. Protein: CASRRDPGQGGETQYF.

In DNA form, the CDR3 reads TGTGCCATCACCTCGGGACTAGCAGACACCGGGGAGCTGTTTTTT. It yields the protein CAITSGLADTGELFF. The rearrangement links TRBV10-3 to TRBJ2-2; 9 bases fit TRBD2. V was pared by 7 bases and J by 3 bases, with 6 bases of the junction left unmatched. The CDR3 has 15 amino acids. Germline loops: CDR1 ENHRY, CDR2 SYGVKD.

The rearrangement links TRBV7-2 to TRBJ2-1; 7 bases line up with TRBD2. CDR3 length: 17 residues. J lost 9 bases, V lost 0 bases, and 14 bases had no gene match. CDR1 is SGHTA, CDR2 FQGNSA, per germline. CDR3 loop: CASSLAEGRAGESEQFF. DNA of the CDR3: TGTGCCAGCAGCTTAGCCGAAGGGCGGGCGGGAGAGTCTGAGCAGTTCTTC.

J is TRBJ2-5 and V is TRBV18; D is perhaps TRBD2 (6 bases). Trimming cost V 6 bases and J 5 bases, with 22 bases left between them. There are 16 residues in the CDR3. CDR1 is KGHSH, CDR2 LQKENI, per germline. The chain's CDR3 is CASSPSGGGIVETQYF. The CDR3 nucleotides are TGTGCCAGCTCCCCCTCGGGCGGCGGGATTGTTGAGACCCAGTACTTC.